The T cell receptor (beta chain) described here comes from a study of blood T cell repertoires in COVID-19. TCRdb's copy holds only in-frame clones and misses some; the assay was immunoSEQ multiplex PCR. Of approximately 120,000 clones in the sample, 80% were seen once. The CDR3 totals 15 residues. Trimming cost V 4 bases and J 2 bases; bases outside gene matches: 8. Germline V CDR1 and CDR2: SGHNT, YYREEE (reference sequence). Sequenced sample: peripheral blood. The clonotype originates from a human donor in a cohort sampled during active COVID-19. This chain uses TRBV5-4 with TRBJ2-5; 7 nucleotides match TRBD1. DNA for the CDR3: TGTGCCAGCAGCCCGACAGGGACCTTACAAGAGACCCAGTACTTC. This sequence encodes CASSPTGTLQETQYF.